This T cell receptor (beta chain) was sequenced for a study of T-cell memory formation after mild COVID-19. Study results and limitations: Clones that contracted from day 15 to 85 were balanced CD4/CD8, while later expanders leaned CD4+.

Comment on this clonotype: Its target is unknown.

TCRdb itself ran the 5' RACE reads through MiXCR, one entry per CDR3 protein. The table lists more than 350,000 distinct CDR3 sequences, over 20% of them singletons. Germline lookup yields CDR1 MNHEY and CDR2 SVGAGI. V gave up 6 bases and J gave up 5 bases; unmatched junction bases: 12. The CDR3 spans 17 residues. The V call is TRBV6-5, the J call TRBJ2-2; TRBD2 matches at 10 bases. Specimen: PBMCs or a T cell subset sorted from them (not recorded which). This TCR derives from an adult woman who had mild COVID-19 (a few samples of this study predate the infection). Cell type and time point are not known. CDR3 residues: CASRPPSGSGWTGELFF. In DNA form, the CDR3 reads TGTGCCAGCAGACCCCCTAGCGGGAGTGGGTGGACCGGGGAGCTGTTTTTT.